These 16 T cell receptor beta chains were all obtained from the same sample, sequenced in a study of T-cell reconstitution after alpha-beta-depleted transplantation in children. The library targeted TCRbeta and was prepared with unique molecular identifiers. A single record per CDR3 protein comes from TCRdb applying MiXCR to the PCR reads. The sample lists 500,000 to 750,000 distinct CDR3 sequences, roughly a quarter occurring once. Sequenced here: PBMCs, sampled before TCRalphabeta/CD19-depleted stem cell transplant. The receptors originated from a boy under three years old with Wiskott-Aldrich syndrome, due to receive a stem cell transplant.

On this clonotype itself: A read error may be the cause here, since a much bigger clone is one base away. The chain is built from TRBV28 and TRBJ2-7; 8 bases align to TRBD1. J lost 3 bases, V lost 2 bases, and 6 bases had no gene match. From germline, CDR1 is MDHEN and CDR2 SYDVKM. The CDR3 runs 15 residues. The CDR3 DNA reads as TGTGCCAGCAGTTTAACTGTGACAGGGGACTACGAGCAGTACTTC. Translating gives CASSLTVTGDYEQYF.

This clonotype showed up just once. This chain connects TRBV7-8 to TRBJ2-5, with TRBD2 matching 8 bases. Germline CDR1 is SGHVS and CDR2 is FQNEAQ. The V gene end was trimmed by 3 bases and the J gene end by 9 bases; junction bases not matched to a gene: 15. The CDR3 extends over 16 amino acids. Here the CDR3 DNA reads TGTGCCAGCAGCTTCGGAAAGGGACTAGTCGTAGGGGCCCAGTACTTC. It codes for CASSFGKGLVVGAQYF.

The chain carries TRBV20-1 and TRBJ2-3; D gene ambiguous. V was trimmed by 1 base and J by 1 base, leaving 12 bases between them. CDR3 length: 15 amino acids. Germline loops: CDR1 DFQATT, CDR2 SNEGSKA (reference sequence). CDR3 in amino acids: CSARALEKGTDTQYF. CDR3 DNA: TGCAGTGCTAGAGCTCTAGAGAAAGGCACAGATACGCAGTATTTT.

In its sample, this clonotype was seen a few times. The rearrangement joins TRBV12-3 or TRBV12-4 to TRBJ2-6, with a weak D call TRBD1 (6 bases). The CDR3 length is 16 residues. Trimming pared 2 bases from V and 4 bases from J, leaving 12 bases between. The CDR3 coding sequence is TGTGCCAGCAGTTTAAATACAGGGATAGGGGCCAACGTCCTGACTTTC. Translating gives CASSLNTGIGANVLTF.

This clonotype has only a few counts. J is TRBJ1-3 and V is TRBV28; D unclear. CDR3 length equals 13 residues. The V end was cut by 3 bases, the J end by 4 bases, with 7 bases between. Germline CDR1 MDHEN, CDR2 SYDVKM. CDR3 loop: CASSFYIGNTIYF. CDR3 coding DNA: TGTGCCAGCAGTTTTTATATCGGAAACACCATATATTTT.

This clonotype was recorded a few times. The rearrangement links TRBV5-1 to TRBJ2-2; 9 bases are shared with TRBD1. CDR3 length equals 16 residues. J was trimmed by 3 bases and V by 0 bases; bases with no gene match: 3. Germline V gene sequence: CDR1 SGHRS, CDR2 YFSETQ. The DNA of the CDR3 is TGCGCCAGCAGCTTGGTCGGGACAGGGCACACCGGGGAGCTGTTTTTT. Protein product: CASSLVGTGHTGELFF.

The chain employs TRBV5-1 and TRBJ2-1, with 12 bases that match TRBD2. The V segment lost 3 bases and the J segment 8 bases; nucleotides outside the gene matches: 6. The CDR3 spans 15 residues. Germline CDR1 and CDR2: SGHRS and YFSETQ. The CDR3 sequence: CASSSLAGGSDEQFF. The CDR3, as DNA: TGCGCCAGCAGCTCCCTAGCGGGAGGGAGTGATGAGCAGTTCTTC. The full variable domain, its missing parts supplied by reference TRBV5-1 and TRBJ2-1, is KAGVTQTPRYLIKTRGQQVTLSCSPISGHRSVSWYQQTPGQGLQFLFEYFSETQRNKGNFPGRFSGRQFSNSRSEMNVSTLELGDSALYLCASSSLAGGSDEQFFGPGTRLTVL.

This clonotype was found a few times. CDR3 in amino acids: CASSSGSGRGDTQYF. Written as DNA, the CDR3 is TGCGCCAGCAGCTCCGGCAGCGGGAGGGGAGATACGCAGTATTTT. The rearrangement joins TRBV5-1 to TRBJ2-3, with 10 nucleotides matching TRBD2. The germline V gene encodes CDR1 SGHRS and CDR2 YFSETQ. V lost 3 bases to trimming and J lost 5 bases; unmatched junction nucleotides: 6. This CDR3 has 15 residues.

The J gene is TRBJ2-1, the V gene TRBV20-1, with D possibly being TRBD2 (7 bases). The V gene's germline CDR1 is DFQATT and CDR2 SNEGSKA (reference sequence). The germline V and J ends were trimmed by 3 bases and 4 bases, with 10 bases remaining between them. This CDR3 spans 13 amino acids. The CDR3 loop reads CSARGGRYNEQFF. CDR3 sequence (DNA): TGCAGTGCTAGGGGGGGGCGGTACAATGAGCAGTTCTTC.

V gene TRBV7-9 combines with J gene TRBJ1-2; TRBD1 is a possible D gene (6 bases). This CDR3 comprises 13 residues. Germline V lookup: CDR1 SEHNR, CDR2 FQNEAQ (reference sequence). The V and J ends lost 2 bases and 8 bases respectively, with 12 bases between them. The DNA for the CDR3 is TGTGCCAGCAGCTTAAGGAGGGGGGACGGCTACACCTTC. This encodes CASSLRRGDGYTF.

This clonotype was counted only a few times. The genes are TRBV15 and TRBJ2-5; D not certain. V was shortened by 2 bases and J by 3 bases, with 4 bases between the two germline ends. The CDR3 consists of 12 residues. CDR1 is LNHNV and CDR2 is YYDKDF in the germline V gene (reference sequence). The DNA of the CDR3 is TGTGCCACCAGCAGACAGGAAGAGACCCAGTACTTC. Protein: CATSRQEETQYF.

The chain combines TRBV24-1 with TRBJ2-7; 7 positions match TRBD1. The CDR3 length is 13 residues. The trim removed 4 bases at V and 5 bases at J, leaving 4 bases unmatched. Germline V lookup: CDR1 KGHDR, CDR2 SFDVKD. CDR3 sequence reads: CATSDGQAHEQYF. The CDR3 region has the DNA TGTGCCACCAGTGACGGACAGGCCCACGAGCAGTACTTC.

The V and J genes are TRBV15 and TRBJ2-3; D gene unclear. V lost 0 bases and J lost 6, with 7 bases in between. Germline V CDR1 and CDR2: LNHNV, YYDKDF (reference sequence). The CDR3 loop spans 13 amino acids. CDR3 DNA sequence: TGTGCCACCAGCAGAGATCTGTCGGATACGCAGTATTTT. It codes for CATSRDLSDTQYF.

This clonotype showed up just a few times. This sequence joins TRBV28 and TRBJ1-3; possibly TRBD1 for D (6 bases). The CDR3 spans 16 residues. CDR1 is MDHEN and CDR2 is SYDVKM in the germline V gene. V gave up 3 bases and J gave up 1 base, with 13 bases separating them. The CDR3 bases are TGTGCCAGCAGTTTTCCTATAAGGGGGTCTGGAAACACCATATATTTT. Translated: CASSFPIRGSGNTIYF.

This clonotype turned up a few times. V usage is TRBV12-3 or TRBV12-4 and J usage is TRBJ2-2, with D possibly matching TRBD2 (6 bases). The CDR3 is 15 amino acids. Trimming stripped 3 bases from V and 1 base from J, with 9 bases between. CDR3 bases: TGTGCCAGCAGTTTGCGGGACGGGAACACCGGGGAGCTGTTTTTT. Its protein is CASSLRDGNTGELFF.

The V call is TRBV10-1, the J call TRBJ2-1; D unclear. CDR3 size: 17 residues. The germline gives CDR1 WNHNN, CDR2 SYGVQD (reference sequence). V gave up 10 bases and J gave up 0 bases, with 22 bases separating them. This chain's CDR3 is CATPLINGLSSYNEQFF. CDR3 nucleotides: TGCGCCACTCCACTTATAAATGGATTAAGCTCCTACAATGAGCAGTTCTTC.